Below, 30 T cell receptor beta chains from the same sample are listed, as sequenced in a study of T cells after yellow fever vaccination. TCRdb fed the 5' RACE reads into MiXCR, producing one record per CDR3 protein. This sample has some 240,000 distinct CDR3 sequences, with around 4.9% found just once. Sequencing was performed on CD4+ T cells sorted from PBMCs, taken on the day of the yellow fever booster vaccination. The origin of the receptors is a man between 18 and 29 years old who received the YFV17D yellow fever vaccine.

This clonotype was picked up many times. J is TRBJ2-1 and V is TRBV6-2 or TRBV6-3, with D maybe TRBD2 (7 bases). The germline gives CDR1 MNHEY, CDR2 SVGEGT. The CDR3 has 18 amino acids. V was pared by 8 bases and J by 4 bases, with 27 bases between. The DNA of the CDR3 is TGTGCCAGCGCAAAAACCGGGGGGCGATCCATCTTTTACAATGAGCAGTTCTTC. This translates into CASAKTGGRSIFYNEQFF.

The chain uses TRBV15 and TRBJ2-5, with D unresolved. This CDR3 is 14 amino acids long. CDR1 LNHNV and CDR2 YYDKDF come from the germline V gene (reference sequence). V dropped 0 bases and J dropped 1 base, with 6 bases sitting between them. CDR3 in DNA: TGTGCCACCAGCAGAGAGAGAGTCCAAGAGACCCAGTACTTC. It translates to CATSRERVQETQYF.

This rearrangement joins TRBV20-1 to TRBJ1-3; tentatively, D is TRBD1 (5 bases). Germline CDR1 DFQATT, CDR2 SNEGSKA (reference sequence). CDR3 length equals 13 residues. With 5 bases removed from V and 2 bases from J, the gap between germline ends came to 10 bases. CDR3 in DNA: TGCAGTGCTTCAGGGAACACTGGAAACACCATATATTTT. It translates to CSASGNTGNTIYF.

The gene calls are TRBV18 and TRBJ1-4; D possibly corresponds to TRBD1 (5 bases). CDR1 is KGHSH and CDR2 is LQKENI in the germline V gene. The CDR3 totals 15 residues. Trimming took off 2 bases at V and 0 bases at J, with 7 bases between the two ends. The CDR3 reads CASSPRGTTNEKLFF. The CDR3 nucleotides read TGTGCCAGCTCACCAAGGGGTACAACTAATGAAAAACTGTTTTTT.

This clonotype was seen only a few times. This chain joins TRBV20-1 and TRBJ2-7; TRBD1 is a possible D gene (6 bases). This CDR3 comprises 12 residues. The ends were cut back, 6 bases at V and 7 bases at J, with 16 bases in the middle. Germline V lookup: CDR1 DFQATT, CDR2 SNEGSKA (reference sequence). The CDR3 region has the DNA TGCAGTGCCCAGAGACAGGTCTGGGAGCAGTACTTC. Translation: CSAQRQVWEQYF.

The chain couples TRBV11-3 to TRBJ1-1, with D perhaps TRBD1 (5 bases). V was cut by 8 bases and J by 0 bases, with 10 bases left in between. Germline V gives CDR1 SGHNT, CDR2 YENEEA. The CDR3 contains 13 residues. CDR3 residues: CASGKGVNTEAFF. CDR3 DNA: TGTGCCAGCGGCAAAGGGGTGAACACTGAAGCTTTCTTT.

In this sample, this clonotype turned up many times. V usage is TRBV14 and J usage is TRBJ2-1; D is unclear. Germline V gene sequence: CDR1 SGHDN, CDR2 FVKESK. Trimming left V 2 bases short and J 1 base short, with 12 bases between. The CDR3 is 16 amino acids. The CDR3 loop is CASSQLERTSYNEQFF. The CDR3 DNA is TGTGCCAGCAGCCAACTCGAGCGAACGTCCTACAATGAGCAGTTCTTC.

This clonotype was picked up a small number of times. This sequence joins TRBV11-2 and TRBJ2-7; D call uncertain. Germline V CDR1 and CDR2: SGHAT, FQNNGV. The CDR3 consists of 17 residues. Trimming took 5 bases from V and 2 from J, leaving 22 bases between them. DNA for the CDR3: TGTGCCAGCAGCCATAGGATGTGGGCTGGAGCTCCCTACGAGCAGTACTTC. Translation gives CASSHRMWAGAPYEQYF.

This clonotype was observed a single time. The genes are TRBV24-1 and TRBJ2-7, with 11 bases lining up with TRBD1. Trimming removed 1 base from V and 4 bases from J; junction bases left unmatched: 14. This CDR3 region has 19 residues. The germline V gene has CDR1 KGHDR and CDR2 SFDVKD. CDR3 in amino acids: CATSDLSREDRGRQYEQYV. CDR3 coding DNA: TGTGCCACCAGTGATTTATCTCGGGAGGACAGGGGGCGGCAATACGAGCAGTACGTC.

This clonotype appeared a few times. The chain employs TRBV9 and TRBJ2-1, with D possibly TRBD2 on 5 matching bases. Germline assignment: CDR1 SGDLS and CDR2 YYNGEE. V was pared by 2 bases and J by 9 bases, with 12 bases between. This CDR3 contains 13 residues. In nucleotides, the CDR3 is TGTGCCAGCAGCGTGACTACTAGTTCTGAGCAGTTCTTC. The encoded protein is CASSVTTSSEQFF.

Only a few counts were recorded for this clonotype. The chain is built from TRBV9 and TRBJ1-5; D is undetermined. The V gene's germline CDR1 is SGDLS and CDR2 YYNGEE. V was cut by 0 bases and J by 5 bases, with 9 bases left in between. The CDR3 is 14 residues long. The CDR3 nucleotides are TGTGCCAGCAGCGTAGGTTCCACTTATCAGCCCCAGCATTTT. Its translation: CASSVGSTYQPQHF.

There are many counts of this clonotype. The chain joins TRBV12-3 or TRBV12-4 to TRBJ1-1; D is uncertain. This CDR3 has 13 residues. Trimming stripped 6 bases from V and 1 base from J, with 9 bases between. CDR3 bases: TGTGCCAGCAGCTTTAGAGGGAACACTGAAGCTTTCTTT. It specifies CASSFRGNTEAFF.

This clonotype appeared a few times. CDR3 coding DNA: TGCGCCAGCAGCCTGATGACAGGGCACACCGGGGAGCTGTTTTTT. Its translation: CASSLMTGHTGELFF. The chain links TRBV5-1 to TRBJ2-2, with TRBD1 identical over 7 bases. The V gene end was trimmed by 4 bases and the J gene end by 3 bases; junction bases not matched to a gene: 6. CDR3 size: 15 residues. CDR1 and CDR2 (germline): SGHRS, YFSETQ.

This chain connects TRBV6-2 or TRBV6-3 to TRBJ2-7; TRBD2 might be the D (6 bases). This CDR3 is built from 14 residues. From germline, CDR1 is MNHEY and CDR2 SVGEGT. The V end was cut by 6 bases, the J end by 0 bases, with 12 bases between. CDR3 sequence: CASRGEGGSYEQYF. As DNA, the CDR3 is TGTGCCAGCAGGGGCGAGGGAGGCTCCTACGAGCAGTACTTC.

This clonotype was observed a handful of times. The chain couples TRBV6-6 to TRBJ2-3, with 8 bases lining up with TRBD2. The V gene end was trimmed by 0 bases and the J gene end by 2 bases; junction bases not matched to a gene: 7. The V gene's germline CDR1 is MNHNY and CDR2 SVGAGI (reference sequence). This CDR3 region has 17 residues. The CDR3 sequence: CASSYSPGRGDTDTQYF. The CDR3 coding sequence is TGTGCCAGCAGTTACTCCCCTGGGCGGGGGGACACAGATACGCAGTATTTT.

This clonotype was detected ten times or more. This sequence joins TRBV18 and TRBJ2-2; D uncertain. The CDR3 consists of 11 residues. V lost 7 bases and J lost 5, with 5 bases in between. Per the germline V gene, CDR1 is KGHSH and CDR2 is LQKENI. The CDR3 here is CASYETGELFF. The CDR3 bases are TGTGCCAGCTACGAAACCGGGGAGCTGTTTTTT.

This clonotype was detected a few times. The chain joins TRBV2 to TRBJ2-1; 7 nucleotides match TRBD2. V trimming: 3 bases; J trimming: 4 bases; junction bases outside the gene matches: 6. CDR1 and CDR2 (germline): SNHLY, FYNNEI. This CDR3 has 15 amino acids. In DNA form, the CDR3 reads TGTGCCAGCAGTGATCAGCGGGGCTTGTACAATGAGCAGTTCTTC. As protein: CASSDQRGLYNEQFF.

The V call is TRBV5-1, the J call TRBJ2-2; either TRBD1 or TRBD2 may fit D (5 bases each). V dropped 9 bases and J dropped 4 bases, with 19 bases sitting between them. The CDR3 sequence is 15 residues long. Germline CDR1 reads SGHRS; CDR2 reads YFSETQ. The DNA of the CDR3 is TGCGCCACTAGAGAAGGGACCCGGCCCACCGGGGAGCTGTTTTTT. It translates to CATREGTRPTGELFF.

J is TRBJ1-2 and V is TRBV18; 8 nucleotides match TRBD1. CDR3 length equals 14 residues. Unmatched junction bases numbered 6, after V lost 3 bases and J lost 6 bases. Looked up from germline, CDR1 is KGHSH and CDR2 is LQKENI. CDR3 protein: CASSPGTGRDGYTF. The DNA of the CDR3 is TGTGCCAGCTCACCCGGGACAGGACGGGATGGCTACACCTTC. Combining the CDR3 with reference TRBV18 and TRBJ1-2 gives the whole variable domain NAGVMQNPRHLVRRRGQEARLRCSPMKGHSHVYWYRQLPEEGLKFMVYLQKENIIDESGMPKERFSAEFPKEGPSILRIQQVVRGDSAAYFCASSPGTGRDGYTFGSGTRLTVV.

V gene TRBV18 combines with J gene TRBJ2-1, with D perhaps matching TRBD1 (5 bases). The CDR3 contains 15 residues. Trimming cost V 1 base and J 3 bases, with 10 bases left between them. Per germline, CDR1 KGHSH and CDR2 LQKENI. CDR3 amino acids: CASSPRNTGYNEQFF. The CDR3 region has the DNA TGTGCCAGCTCACCACGCAATACAGGCTACAATGAGCAGTTCTTC.

This clonotype has more than one count but fewer than ten. The V gene is TRBV20-1, the J gene TRBJ2-5; 13 positions match TRBD2. The V segment lost 0 bases and the J segment 7 bases; nucleotides outside the gene matches: 14. The CDR3 spans 18 residues. The V gene's germline CDR1 is DFQATT and CDR2 SNEGSKA (reference sequence). The CDR3 DNA sequence: TGCAGTGCTAGAGAAGGTCGACTAGCGGGGGGCCTAACGTGGACCCAGTACTTC. Protein: CSAREGRLAGGLTWTQYF.

This rearrangement joins TRBV5-1 to TRBJ1-5; D is uncertain. Germline CDR1 is SGHRS and CDR2 is YFSETQ. V lost 3 bases to trimming and J lost 3 bases, with 13 bases between them. The CDR3 consists of 15 residues. CDR3 sequence: CASSWRPGDNQPQHF. The CDR3 DNA follows: TGCGCCAGCAGCTGGAGACCGGGAGACAATCAGCCCCAGCATTTT.

The chain is built from TRBV4-3 and TRBJ2-2, with a weak D call TRBD2 (5 bases). This CDR3 has 11 amino acids. CDR1 LGHNA and CDR2 YSLEER come from the germline V gene. Trimming left V 8 bases short and J 11 bases short, with 12 bases between. The CDR3 here is CASGSRGELFF. In DNA form, the CDR3 reads TGCGCCAGCGGCAGCCGGGGAGAGCTGTTTTTT.

In this sample, this clonotype turned up many times. This chain uses TRBV7-2 with TRBJ1-3; 9 bases are shared with TRBD1. The CDR3 spans 18 residues. V shed 5 bases, J shed 0 bases, and the junction held 11 bases outside the gene matches. Germline V gene data show CDR1 as SGHTA and CDR2 as FQGNSA. CDR3 amino acids: CASSPGTGFFGSGNTIYF. CDR3 nucleotide sequence: TGTGCCAGCAGCCCCGGGACAGGGTTTTTTGGCTCTGGAAACACCATATATTTT.

This clonotype was seen many times. The genes are TRBV5-4 and TRBJ2-2; the match to TRBD1 covers 10 bases. With V trimmed by 0 bases and J by 5 bases, 1 base remained unmatched. This CDR3 has 15 amino acids. The germline gives CDR1 SGHNT, CDR2 YYREEE (reference sequence). CDR3 sequence (DNA): TGTGCCAGCAGCTTGGGGACAGGGGGGACCGGGGAGCTGTTTTTT. It is translated as CASSLGTGGTGELFF. Looking up the rest from reference TRBV5-4 and TRBJ2-2 gives the full variable domain: ETGVTQSPTHLIKTRGQQVTLRCSSQSGHNTVSWYQQALGQGPQFIFQYYREEENGRGNFPPRFSGLQFPNYSSELNVNALELDDSALYLCASSLGTGGTGELFFGEGSRLTVL.

This clonotype was found a few times. The gene calls are TRBV7-8 and TRBJ2-5, with 14 bases identical to TRBD2. After removal of 3 bases from V and 5 bases from J, the junction contained 5 bases not matched to a gene. CDR3 length equals 16 residues. CDR1 and CDR2 (germline): SGHVS, FQNEAQ. The DNA of the CDR3 is TGTGCCAGCAGCTTGACTAGCGGGGGGGCCGAGGAGACCCAGTACTTC. It yields the protein CASSLTSGGAEETQYF.

This clonotype has ten or more counts. The chain recombines TRBV5-1 with TRBJ2-1; TRBD1 or TRBD2 may be the D gene (5 bases each). Germline lookup yields CDR1 SGHRS and CDR2 YFSETQ. The CDR3 consists of 14 residues. V was shortened by 0 bases and J by 5 bases, with 9 bases between the two germline ends. The CDR3 DNA is TGCGCCAGCAGCTTGGGGGACCTCCACAATGAGCAGTTCTTC. It codes for CASSLGDLHNEQFF. Filled out from reference TRBV5-1 and TRBJ2-1, the complete variable domain reads KAGVTQTPRYLIKTRGQQVTLSCSPISGHRSVSWYQQTPGQGLQFLFEYFSETQRNKGNFPGRFSGRQFSNSRSEMNVSTLELGDSALYLCASSLGDLHNEQFFGPGTRLTVL.

Ten or more counts support this clonotype. The chain couples TRBV5-1 to TRBJ1-2; D might be TRBD1 (6 bases). The CDR3 covers 13 residues. V was trimmed by 2 bases and J by 6 bases, leaving 11 bases between them. Germline V lookup: CDR1 SGHRS, CDR2 YFSETQ. The CDR3, as DNA: TGCGCCAGCAGCTTCGGTTCAGGGGATGGCTACACCTTC. Translated, it gives CASSFGSGDGYTF.

This clonotype was observed many times. This rearrangement joins TRBV5-1 to TRBJ2-3, with 8 bases matching TRBD2. The CDR3 loop spans 14 amino acids. J lost 2 bases, V lost 6 bases, and 5 bases had no gene match. CDR1 SGHRS and CDR2 YFSETQ come from the germline V gene. The CDR3 loop is CASKNGRVTDTQYF. The CDR3 DNA reads TGCGCCAGCAAAAACGGGAGGGTCACAGATACGCAGTATTTT.

The sample holds a few counts of this clonotype. CDR3 sequence: CASRRRQGGDEQFF. As DNA, the CDR3 is TGTGCCAGTAGACGAAGACAGGGTGGCGATGAGCAGTTCTTC. The chain combines TRBV19 with TRBJ2-1; 7 nucleotides agree with TRBD1. This CDR3 spans 14 amino acids. V was pared by 6 bases and J by 8 bases, with 10 bases of the junction left unmatched. The germline gives CDR1 LNHDA, CDR2 SQIVND (reference sequence).